This T cell receptor (beta chain) was captured by sequencing in a study of blood T cell repertoires in COVID-19. The CDR3 loop spans 16 amino acids. The germline V gene encodes CDR1 GTSNPN and CDR2 SVGIG (reference sequence). Trimming removed 2 bases from V and 5 bases from J, with 21 bases in between. TCRdb's table, derived via immunoSEQ multiplex PCR, lists solely in-frame clones and lacks some. Among 45,000 to 60,000 clones, roughly 84% were seen once, and the ten largest hold approximately 12%. V usage is TRBV30 and J usage is TRBJ1-1; D possibly corresponds to TRBD1 (6 bases). Sequences were obtained from peripheral blood. The sequence came from a woman aged 80 or over with acute or convalescent COVID-19. CDR3 nucleotide sequence: TGTGCCTGGAGTCAGTTCTGGGACACTAAAGGGACTGAAGCTTTCTTT. Translated, it gives CAWSQFWDTKGTEAFF. Together with reference TRBV30 and TRBJ1-1, the CDR3 gives the full variable domain: SQTIHQWPATLVQPVGSPLSLECTVEGTSNPNLYWYRQAAGRGLQLLFYSVGIGQISSEVPQNLSASRPQDRQFILSSKKLLLSDSGFYLCAWSQFWDTKGTEAFFGQGTRLTVV.